The 11 T cell receptor beta chains below come from one sample, sequenced in a study of post-analysis software for immune sequencing data. Study findings and constraints: There were a handful of TRBV segments more frequent in patients than controls, and TRBV5-6, TRBV5-1 and TRBV20-1 were among them.

Their cognate antigens are unknown. Unique molecular identifiers had been added to the TCR beta cDNA libraries. TCRdb called the PCR reads again in MiXCR, with one record for every CDR3 protein. The sample records 750,000 to 950,000 distinct CDR3 sequences, under 60% being singletons. Sequenced sample: blood. Receptors were obtained from a girl aged 10-17 years with multiple sclerosis.

This clonotype has a handful of counts. This chain joins TRBV12-3 or TRBV12-4 and TRBJ1-2, with a weak D call TRBD1 (5 bases). The ends were cut back, 3 bases at V and 2 bases at J, with 10 bases in the middle. The CDR3 runs to 14 residues. Here the CDR3 reads CASSFRAGNYGYTF. The CDR3, as DNA: TGTGCCAGCAGTTTCAGGGCCGGAAACTATGGCTACACCTTC.

The V call is TRBV12-3 or TRBV12-4, the J call TRBJ2-7; 8 bases map to TRBD1. The V gene end was trimmed by 3 bases and the J gene end by 0 bases; junction bases not matched to a gene: 7. CDR3 size: 16 residues. The CDR3 sequence: CASSFSDRGGSYEQYF. As DNA, the CDR3 is TGTGCCAGCAGTTTCTCCGACAGGGGCGGCTCCTACGAGCAGTACTTC.

A few counts support this clonotype. The J gene is TRBJ1-2, the V gene TRBV20-1; no definite D call. CDR3 length: 16 amino acids. V lost 1 base and J 0 bases, leaving 15 bases between the germline ends. Germline V gene lookup returns CDR1 DFQATT and CDR2 SNEGSKA (reference sequence). The CDR3 region is CSARVEDEWSNYGYTF. The CDR3 nucleotides read TGCAGTGCTAGAGTGGAGGACGAATGGTCTAACTATGGCTACACCTTC.

This clonotype showed up just a few times. The CDR3 is CASSQEGGIQETQYF. For the CDR3, the DNA is TGCGCCAGCAGCCAAGAGGGCGGCATCCAAGAGACCCAGTACTTC. The gene calls are TRBV4-1 and TRBJ2-5; unclear D gene. Trimming cost V 0 bases and J 1 base, with 9 bases left between them. The CDR3 runs 15 residues. CDR1 is MGHRA and CDR2 is YSYEKL in the germline V gene.

The V gene is TRBV20-1, the J gene TRBJ2-3, with D unresolved. Germline V gene data show CDR1 as DFQATT and CDR2 as SNEGSKA (reference sequence). The germline V and J ends were trimmed by 3 bases and 3 bases, with 13 bases remaining between them. The CDR3 extends over 14 amino acids. CDR3 sequence reads: CSASWTRGTDTQYF. The CDR3 DNA is TGCAGTGCTAGCTGGACGAGAGGTACAGATACGCAGTATTTT.

In this sample, this clonotype turned up once. One junction end disagrees with the germline gene, perhaps due to a read error. The J gene is TRBJ1-2, the V gene TRBV27; a possible D gene is TRBD1 (6 bases). CDR3 size: 14 residues. Per germline, CDR1 MNHEY and CDR2 SMNVEV (reference sequence). CDR3 protein: CTSSLKGGNYGYTF. CDR3 in DNA: TGTACCAGCAGTTTAAAGGGGGGGAACTATGGCTACACCTTC.

This sequence joins TRBV7-2 and TRBJ2-5, with D tentatively TRBD1 or TRBD2 (5 bases each). V lost 2 bases and J lost 11, with 18 bases in between. CDR1 is SGHTA, CDR2 FQGNSA, per germline. This CDR3 region has 14 residues. CDR3 nucleotides: TGTGCCAGCAGCTTATCGGCAGGGACCCTAGAGCAGTACTTC. Translating it yields CASSLSAGTLEQYF.

This rearrangement joins TRBV7-9 to TRBJ2-1; 12 nucleotides match TRBD2. Germline CDR1 and CDR2: SEHNR and FQNEAQ (reference sequence). V lost 5 bases and J lost 5; bases outside the gene matches: 19. The CDR3 consists of 20 residues. DNA for the CDR3: TGTGCCAGCAGCCGAATAGCGGCTAGCGGGAGGGCCGGGGTCCACAATGAGCAGTTCTTC. Translated, it gives CASSRIAASGRAGVHNEQFF.

There are a few counts of this clonotype. The chain links TRBV28 to TRBJ2-7; D is undetermined. The CDR3 is 15 residues long. The V gene lost 2 bases and the J gene lost 0 bases, with 11 bases spanning the gap. Germline-derived CDR1 and CDR2 are MDHEN and SYDVKM. The CDR3 is CASSLPRSPSYEQYF. CDR3 nucleotide sequence: TGTGCCAGCAGTTTACCTAGGTCCCCCTCCTACGAGCAGTACTTC. The complete variable domain, with remaining parts taken from reference TRBV28 and TRBJ2-7, reads DVKVTQSSRYLVKRTGEKVFLECVQDMDHENMFWYRQDPGLGLRLIYFSYDVKMKEKGDIPEGYSVSREKKERFSLILESASTNQTSMYLCASSLPRSPSYEQYFGPGTRLTVT.

This clonotype was seen more than once but under ten times. This chain uses TRBV28 with TRBJ2-1, with D possibly matching TRBD2 (5 bases). The CDR3 covers 13 residues. Looked up from germline, CDR1 is MDHEN and CDR2 is SYDVKM. V was cut by 8 bases and J by 8 bases, with 16 bases left in between. The CDR3 bases are TGTGCCAGCCTCAGCACTAGTAGGGATGAGCAGTTCTTC. Amino acids: CASLSTSRDEQFF.

The chain joins TRBV24-1 to TRBJ2-1, with TRBD2 matching over 8 bases. There are 16 residues in the CDR3. In germline, CDR1 is KGHDR, CDR2 SFDVKD. The ends lost 7 bases at V and 5 bases at J; junction bases unmatched: 12. CDR3 region: CATSGGREGPHNEQFF. CDR3 coding DNA: TGTGCCACCAGCGGCGGCCGGGAGGGCCCCCACAATGAGCAGTTCTTC.